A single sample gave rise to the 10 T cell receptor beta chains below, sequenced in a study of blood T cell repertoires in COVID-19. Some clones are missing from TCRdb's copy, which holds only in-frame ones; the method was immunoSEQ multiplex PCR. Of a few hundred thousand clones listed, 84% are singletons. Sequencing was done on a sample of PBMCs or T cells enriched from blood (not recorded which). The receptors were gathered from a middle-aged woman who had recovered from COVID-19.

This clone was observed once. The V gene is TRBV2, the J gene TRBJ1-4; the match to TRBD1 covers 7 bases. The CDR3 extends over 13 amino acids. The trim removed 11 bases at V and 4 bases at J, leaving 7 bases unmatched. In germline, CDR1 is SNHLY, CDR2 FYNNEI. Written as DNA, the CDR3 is TGTGCCGGAGCGACAGGGTATAATGAAAAACTGTTTTTT. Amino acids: CAGATGYNEKLFF.

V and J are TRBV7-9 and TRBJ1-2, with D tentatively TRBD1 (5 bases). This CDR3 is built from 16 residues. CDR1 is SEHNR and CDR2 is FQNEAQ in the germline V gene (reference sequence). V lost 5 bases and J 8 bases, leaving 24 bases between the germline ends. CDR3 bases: TGTGCCAGCAGCCCTTATAACCCCGGGGGAGCTGGGGGCTACACCTTC. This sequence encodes CASSPYNPGGAGGYTF.

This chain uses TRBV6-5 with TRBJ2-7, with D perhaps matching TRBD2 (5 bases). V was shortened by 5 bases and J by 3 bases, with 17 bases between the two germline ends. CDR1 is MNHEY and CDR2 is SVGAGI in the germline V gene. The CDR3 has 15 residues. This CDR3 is CASSPQPWRRYEQYV. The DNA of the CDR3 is TGTGCCAGCAGTCCTCAGCCCTGGAGGCGCTACGAGCAGTACGTC.

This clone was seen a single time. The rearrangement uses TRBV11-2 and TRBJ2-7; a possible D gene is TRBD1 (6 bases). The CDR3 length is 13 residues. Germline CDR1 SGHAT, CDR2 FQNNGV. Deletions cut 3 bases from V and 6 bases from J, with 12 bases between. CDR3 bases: TGTGCCAGCAGCTTTCGAGGGGGTGGCGAGCAGTACGTC. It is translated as CASSFRGGGEQYV.

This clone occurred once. The CDR3 DNA reads TGTGCCAGCAGCGTAGAGGCTAGCTCGCAAGAGACCCAGTACTTC. It translates to CASSVEASSQETQYF. The genes are TRBV9 and TRBJ2-5; TRBD2 is a possible D gene (5 bases). Trimming stripped 0 bases from V and 2 bases from J, with 11 bases between. CDR1 SGDLS and CDR2 YYNGEE come from the germline V gene. There are 15 residues in the CDR3.

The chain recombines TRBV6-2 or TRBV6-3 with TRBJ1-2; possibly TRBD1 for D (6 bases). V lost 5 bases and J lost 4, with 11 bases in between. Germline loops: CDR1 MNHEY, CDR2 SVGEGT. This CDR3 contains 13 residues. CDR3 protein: CASSPDRTYGYTF. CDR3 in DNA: TGTGCCAGCAGTCCCGACAGGACCTATGGCTACACCTTC.

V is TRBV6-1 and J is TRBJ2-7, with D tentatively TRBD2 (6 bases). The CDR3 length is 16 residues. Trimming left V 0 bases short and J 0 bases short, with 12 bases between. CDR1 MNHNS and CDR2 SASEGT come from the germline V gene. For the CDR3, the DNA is TGTGCCAGCAGTGAAGCGGGTATAGCGGACTCCTACGAGCAGTACTTC. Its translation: CASSEAGIADSYEQYF.

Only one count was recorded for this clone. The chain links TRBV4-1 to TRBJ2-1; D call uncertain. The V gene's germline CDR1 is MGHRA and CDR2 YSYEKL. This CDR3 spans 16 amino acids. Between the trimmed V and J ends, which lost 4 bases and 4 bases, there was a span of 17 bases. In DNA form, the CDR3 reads TGCGCCAGCAGCCCACGCGATGCCCTCACTTACAATGAGCAGTTCTTC. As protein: CASSPRDALTYNEQFF.

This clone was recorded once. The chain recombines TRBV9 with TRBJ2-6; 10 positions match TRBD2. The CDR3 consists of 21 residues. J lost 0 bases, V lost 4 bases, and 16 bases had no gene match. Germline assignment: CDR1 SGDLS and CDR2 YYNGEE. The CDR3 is CASSPHLRSSGSNSGANVLTF. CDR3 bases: TGTGCCAGCAGCCCCCACCTCCGGTCTAGCGGGAGTAACTCTGGGGCCAACGTCCTGACTTTC.

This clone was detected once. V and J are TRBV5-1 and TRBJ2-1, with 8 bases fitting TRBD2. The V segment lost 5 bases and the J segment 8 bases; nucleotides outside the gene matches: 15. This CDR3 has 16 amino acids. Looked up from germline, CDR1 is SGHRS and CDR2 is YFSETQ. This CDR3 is CASRRQGLGSGYEQFF. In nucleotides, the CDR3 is TGCGCCAGCAGACGGCAGGGACTAGGGAGTGGCTATGAGCAGTTCTTC.